Each of the 22 T cell receptor beta chains below was sequenced from the same sample in a study of control samples from healthy donors and cancer patients. Measured with immunoSEQ multiplex PCR; TCRdb has only the in-frame clones, and not every one. The sample contains about 85,000 clones, 70% to 90% of which appear only once. Specimen: blood. The receptors come from a woman aged 60-75 years in good health.

The chain is built from TRBV24-1 and TRBJ1-5; D is undetermined. V lost 2 bases, J lost 1 base, and 5 bases lay in between. Germline V gene sequence: CDR1 KGHDR, CDR2 SFDVKD. The CDR3 consists of 14 residues. As DNA, the CDR3 is TGTGCCACCAGTGATTCGGCAAGCAATCAGCCCCAGCATTTT. This codes for CATSDSASNQPQHF.

The DNA of the CDR3 is TGTGCCAGCAGATGGGGGGGGGCGACCGCTGAAGCTTTCTTT. It specifies CASRWGGATAEAFF. This chain connects TRBV14 to TRBJ1-1; D might be TRBD1 (6 bases). The CDR3 is 14 residues long. Germline V gene sequence: CDR1 SGHDN, CDR2 FVKESK. Deletions cut 6 bases from V and 6 bases from J, with 17 bases between. The full variable domain, completed using reference TRBV14 and TRBJ1-1, is EAGVTQFPSHSVIEKGQTVTLRCDPISGHDNLYWYRRVMGKEIKFLLHFVKESKQDESGMPNNRFLAERTGGTYSTLKVQPAELEDSGVYFCASRWGGATAEAFFGQGTRLTVV.

The chain uses TRBV7-8 and TRBJ1-1; D ambiguous. Trimming took 4 bases from V and 0 from J, leaving 6 bases between them. The CDR3 consists of 13 residues. The germline V gene has CDR1 SGHVS and CDR2 FQNEAQ. In nucleotides, the CDR3 is TGTGCCAGCAGCTCCGGTATGAACACTGAAGCTTTCTTT. Its translation is CASSSGMNTEAFF.

The V gene is TRBV12-3 or TRBV12-4, the J gene TRBJ1-5; unclear D gene. The V end was cut by 2 bases, the J end by 6 bases, with 8 bases between. The length of the CDR3 is 13 residues. The CDR3 bases are TGTGCCAGCAGTTTATTCTGGGTTCAGCCCCAGCATTTT. Its protein product is CASSLFWVQPQHF.

In this sample, this clone turned up once. The chain is built from TRBV7-8 and TRBJ1-1, with 7 bases fitting TRBD1. V shed 1 base, J shed 5 bases, and the junction held 7 bases outside the gene matches. Germline V gene lookup returns CDR1 SGHVS and CDR2 FQNEAQ. The CDR3 contains 15 residues. This CDR3 reads CASSLVSAGGTEAFF. The CDR3 nucleotides are TGTGCCAGCAGCTTAGTCTCGGCAGGGGGGACTGAAGCTTTCTTT.

The CDR3 region is CASSESTGTAEQYF. Here the CDR3 DNA reads TGTGCCAGCAGTGAATCAACAGGGACAGCCGAGCAGTACTTC. The chain employs TRBV6-1 and TRBJ2-7; 7 bases map to TRBD1. The CDR3 sequence is 14 residues long. With V trimmed by 2 bases and J by 6 bases, 7 bases remained unmatched. Germline V gene lookup returns CDR1 MNHNS and CDR2 SASEGT.

The rearrangement links TRBV7-2 to TRBJ1-4; 11 positions match TRBD1. CDR1 and CDR2 from the germline V gene are SGHTA and FQGNSA. V shed 2 bases, J shed 7 bases, and the junction held 3 bases outside the gene matches. This CDR3 has 15 amino acids. The CDR3 protein is CASSLLGQGGEKLFF. In nucleotides, the CDR3 is TGTGCCAGCAGCTTATTGGGACAGGGGGGTGAAAAACTGTTTTTT.

The rearrangement links TRBV10-3 to TRBJ2-7; TRBD2 matches 14 bases. Trimming cost V 4 bases and J 6 bases; bases outside gene matches: 11. Germline values: CDR1 ENHRY, CDR2 SYGVKD. The CDR3 runs to 17 residues. The CDR3 loop is CAISGAGLAGGRGEQYF. In DNA form, the CDR3 reads TGTGCCATCAGTGGGGCAGGACTAGCGGGAGGTAGGGGCGAGCAGTACTTC.

The rearrangement joins TRBV5-8 to TRBJ1-1; 10 nucleotides agree with TRBD1. V was clipped by 4 bases and J by 4 bases; unmatched bases: 7. The V gene's germline CDR1 is SGHTS and CDR2 YDEGEE. The CDR3 length is 15 residues. The CDR3 sequence: CASSRGTGVGTEAFF. The CDR3 DNA sequence: TGTGCCAGCAGCCGGGGGACAGGGGTGGGCACTGAAGCTTTCTTT.

CDR3 sequence (DNA): TGTGCCATCAGTGAGAGTTCGGGGCTTACGCGGGGCTACACCTTC. Protein sequence: CAISESSGLTRGYTF. The chain couples TRBV10-3 to TRBJ1-2; perhaps TRBD1 as D (5 bases). This CDR3 region has 15 residues. Germline lookup yields CDR1 ENHRY and CDR2 SYGVKD. Trimming shortened V by 2 bases and J by 8 bases, and 18 bases separated the two germline ends.

Concerning this clone: The junction does not match germline at one end; this may be a read error. The CDR3 DNA is TGTGTCAGCAGCTCCGAACAGACCGAGACCCAGTACTTC. Its protein product is CVSSSEQTETQYF. This sequence joins TRBV5-6 and TRBJ2-5; D call uncertain. The CDR3 spans 13 residues. The germline CDR1 and CDR2 sequences are SGHDT and YYEEEE.

The V and J genes are TRBV28 and TRBJ2-7; 7 bases agree with TRBD1. The CDR3 consists of 15 residues. V shed 5 bases and J 2 bases; nucleotides not matched to a gene: 9. The germline CDR1 and CDR2 sequences are MDHEN and SYDVKM. CDR3 in DNA: TGTGCCAGCAGTACTTACAGGGGCCCCCCCTACGAGCAGTACTTC. Its protein is CASSTYRGPPYEQYF.

The genes are TRBV19 and TRBJ1-5, with 7 bases lining up with TRBD1. This CDR3 has 15 amino acids. V was clipped by 6 bases and J by 7 bases; unmatched bases: 12. Germline-derived CDR1 and CDR2 are LNHDA and SQIVND (reference sequence). This CDR3 reads CASRYRGGVKQPQHF. CDR3 coding DNA: TGTGCCAGTAGATACAGGGGTGGGGTAAAACAGCCCCAGCATTTT.

The CDR3: CASRRDSMNTEAFF. The CDR3 DNA reads as TGTGCCAGCAGAAGGGACAGCATGAACACTGAAGCTTTCTTT. The chain links TRBV2 to TRBJ1-1, with TRBD1 identical over 7 bases. The CDR3 is 14 residues long. In germline, CDR1 is SNHLY, CDR2 FYNNEI. Trimming removed 6 bases from V and 0 bases from J; junction bases left unmatched: 4.

As regards this clone: At the DNA level, this CDR3 is encoded by other sequences in the same sample as well. The chain recombines TRBV19 with TRBJ1-1, with a weak D call TRBD1 (5 bases). Per germline, CDR1 LNHDA and CDR2 SQIVND (reference sequence). With 1 base removed from V and 3 bases from J, the gap between germline ends came to 9 bases. The CDR3 spans 14 residues. In DNA, the CDR3 is TGTGCCAGTAGTATAGGGCAGGGTTACACTGAAGCTTTCTTT. It is translated as CASSIGQGYTEAFF.

The chain recombines TRBV5-8 with TRBJ1-2; possible D gene TRBD1, 6 bases. This CDR3 has 12 amino acids. Germline V gene data show CDR1 as SGHTS and CDR2 as YDEGEE. V was trimmed by 3 bases and J by 9 bases, leaving 12 bases between them. CDR3 nucleotides: TGTGCCAGCAGCTGGGGAGGACAGAGCTACACCTTC. Amino acids: CASSWGGQSYTF.

The chain couples TRBV18 to TRBJ2-7; no clear D gene. CDR3 size: 14 residues. With 2 bases removed from V and 0 bases from J, the gap between germline ends came to 8 bases. Germline V lookup: CDR1 KGHSH, CDR2 LQKENI. The CDR3 loop reads CASSPAGISYEQYF. DNA of the CDR3: TGTGCCAGCTCACCAGCTGGCATCTCCTACGAGCAGTACTTC.

The DNA for the CDR3 is TGTGCCAGCAGCTCAAACGGCCCCGTTAGTGAGCAGTTCTTC. This encodes CASSSNGPVSEQFF. The chain combines TRBV7-3 with TRBJ2-1; D gene unclear. CDR3 size: 14 residues. CDR1 is SGHTA and CDR2 is FQGTGA in the germline V gene. Trimming shortened V by 4 bases and J by 9 bases, and 16 bases separated the two germline ends.

The chain combines TRBV10-3 with TRBJ1-6; 8 bases align to TRBD1. This CDR3 is 13 amino acids long. V shed 3 bases and J 11 bases; nucleotides not matched to a gene: 3. CDR1 and CDR2 (germline): ENHRY, SYGVKD. CDR3 residues: CAISEGQGTPLHF. CDR3 DNA sequence: TGTGCCATCAGTGAAGGACAGGGCACACCCCTCCACTTT.

This clone was seen a single time. The genes are TRBV7-2 and TRBJ1-1; TRBD1 aligns across 11 bases. With V trimmed by 5 bases and J by 9 bases, 5 bases remained unmatched. CDR1 and CDR2 from the germline V gene are SGHTA and FQGNSA. There are 13 residues in the CDR3. CDR3 loop: CASSPGTGGKAFF. The CDR3 bases are TGTGCCAGCAGCCCCGGGACAGGGGGGAAAGCTTTCTTT.

This sequence joins TRBV5-4 and TRBJ1-1; TRBD1 matches 9 bases. From germline, CDR1 is SGHNT and CDR2 YYREEE (reference sequence). The V gene end was trimmed by 5 bases and the J gene end by 5 bases; junction bases not matched to a gene: 13. There are 16 residues in the CDR3. Here the CDR3 reads CASRSGTGFVRTEAFF. The DNA of the CDR3 is TGTGCCAGCAGGTCTGGGACAGGGTTTGTAAGAACTGAAGCTTTCTTT.

The V and J genes are TRBV3-1 (or the pseudogene TRBV3-2) and TRBJ2-1; TRBD2 aligns across 8 bases. The germline V gene encodes CDR1 LGHDT and CDR2 YNNKEL (reference sequence). This CDR3 is 15 amino acids long. V trimming: 1 base; J trimming: 7 bases; junction bases outside the gene matches: 6. The CDR3 spells CASSQAGGARNEQFF. CDR3 DNA: TGTGCCAGCAGCCAAGCGGGGGGGGCTCGTAATGAGCAGTTCTTC.